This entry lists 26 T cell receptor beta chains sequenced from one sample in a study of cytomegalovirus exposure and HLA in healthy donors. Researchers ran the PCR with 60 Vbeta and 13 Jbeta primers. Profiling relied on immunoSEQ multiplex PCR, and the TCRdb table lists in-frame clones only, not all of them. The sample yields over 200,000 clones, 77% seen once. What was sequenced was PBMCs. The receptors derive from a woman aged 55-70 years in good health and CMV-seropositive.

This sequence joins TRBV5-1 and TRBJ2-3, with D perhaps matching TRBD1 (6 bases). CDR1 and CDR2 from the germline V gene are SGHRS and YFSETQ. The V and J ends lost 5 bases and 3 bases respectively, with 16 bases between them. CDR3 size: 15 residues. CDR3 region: CASSLMVGGTDTQYF. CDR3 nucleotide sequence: TGCGCCAGCAGTTTGATGGTAGGGGGAACAGATACGCAGTATTTT.

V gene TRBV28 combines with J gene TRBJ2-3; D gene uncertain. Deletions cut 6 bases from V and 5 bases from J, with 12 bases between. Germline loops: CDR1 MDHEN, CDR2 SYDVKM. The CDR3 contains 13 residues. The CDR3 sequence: CASSPVARDTQYF. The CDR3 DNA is TGTGCCAGCAGCCCCGTAGCAAGAGATACGCAGTATTTT.

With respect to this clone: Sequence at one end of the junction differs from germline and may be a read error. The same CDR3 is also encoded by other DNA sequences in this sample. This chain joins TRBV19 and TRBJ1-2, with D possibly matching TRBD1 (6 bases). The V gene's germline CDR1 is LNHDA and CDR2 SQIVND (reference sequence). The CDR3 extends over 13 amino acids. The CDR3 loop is CASRPGQNYGYTF. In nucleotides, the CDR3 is TGTGCCAGTAGACCCGGACAGAACTATGGCTACACTTTC.

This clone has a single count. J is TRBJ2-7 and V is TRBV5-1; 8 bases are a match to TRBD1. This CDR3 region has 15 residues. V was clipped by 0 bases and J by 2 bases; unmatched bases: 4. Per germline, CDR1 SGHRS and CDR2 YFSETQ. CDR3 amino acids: CASSLGGQATYEQYF. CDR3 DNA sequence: TGCGCCAGCAGCTTGGGGGGACAGGCGACCTACGAGCAGTACTTC.

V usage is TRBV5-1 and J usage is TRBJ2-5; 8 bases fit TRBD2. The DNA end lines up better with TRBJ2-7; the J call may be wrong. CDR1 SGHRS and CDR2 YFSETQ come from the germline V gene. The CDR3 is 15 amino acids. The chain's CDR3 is CASSLVAGGFYEQYF. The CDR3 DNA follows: TGCGCCAGCAGCTTGGTCGCGGGGGGATTCTACGAGCAGTACTTC.

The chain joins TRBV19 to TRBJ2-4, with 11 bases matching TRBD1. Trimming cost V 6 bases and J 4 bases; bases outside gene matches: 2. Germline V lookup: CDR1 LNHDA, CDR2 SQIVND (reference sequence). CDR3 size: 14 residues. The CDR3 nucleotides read TGTGCCAGTAGGGGGACAGGGGGGAAAAACATTCAGTACTTC. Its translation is CASRGTGGKNIQYF.

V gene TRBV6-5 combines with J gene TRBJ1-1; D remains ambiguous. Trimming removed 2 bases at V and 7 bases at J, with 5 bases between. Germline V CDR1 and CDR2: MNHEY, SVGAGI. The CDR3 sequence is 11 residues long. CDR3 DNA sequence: TGTGCCAGCAGTTACGTAAATGAAGCTTTCTTT. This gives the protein CASSYVNEAFF.

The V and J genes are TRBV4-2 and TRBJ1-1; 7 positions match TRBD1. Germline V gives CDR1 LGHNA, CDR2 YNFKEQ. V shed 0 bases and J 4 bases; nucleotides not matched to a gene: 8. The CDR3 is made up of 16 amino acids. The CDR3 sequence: CASSQERGRIGTEAFF. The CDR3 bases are TGTGCCAGCAGCCAAGAGAGGGGGCGAATAGGCACTGAAGCTTTCTTT.

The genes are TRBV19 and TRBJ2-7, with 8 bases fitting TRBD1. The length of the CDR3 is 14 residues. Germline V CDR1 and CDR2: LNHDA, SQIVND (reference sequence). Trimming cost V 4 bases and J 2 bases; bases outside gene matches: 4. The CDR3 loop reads CASSTRTGPYEQYF. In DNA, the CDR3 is TGTGCCAGTAGTACGAGGACAGGGCCCTACGAGCAGTACTTC.

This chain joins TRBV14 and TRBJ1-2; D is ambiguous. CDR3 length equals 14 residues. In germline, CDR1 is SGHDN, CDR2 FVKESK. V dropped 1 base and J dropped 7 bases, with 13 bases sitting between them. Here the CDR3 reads CASSQGSYPSGYTF. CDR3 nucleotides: TGTGCCAGCAGCCAAGGTTCCTACCCATCTGGCTACACCTTC.

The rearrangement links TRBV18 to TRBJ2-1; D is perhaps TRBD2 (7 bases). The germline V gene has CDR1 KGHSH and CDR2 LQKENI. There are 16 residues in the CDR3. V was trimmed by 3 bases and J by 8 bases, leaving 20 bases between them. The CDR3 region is CASSPDRGGARDEQFF. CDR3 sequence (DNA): TGTGCCAGCTCACCGGACCGAGGGGGGGCCAGGGATGAGCAGTTCTTC.

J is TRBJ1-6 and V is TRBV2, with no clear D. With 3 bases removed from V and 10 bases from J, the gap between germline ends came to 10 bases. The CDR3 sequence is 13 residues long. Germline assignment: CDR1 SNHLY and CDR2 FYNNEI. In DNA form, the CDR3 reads TGTGCCAGCAGTGAGATATTAGAATCACCCCTCCACTTT. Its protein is CASSEILESPLHF.

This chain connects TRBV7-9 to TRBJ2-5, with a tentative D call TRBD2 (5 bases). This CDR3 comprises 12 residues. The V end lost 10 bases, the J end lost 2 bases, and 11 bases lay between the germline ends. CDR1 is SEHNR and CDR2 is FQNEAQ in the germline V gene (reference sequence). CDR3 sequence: CAIGRAQETQYF. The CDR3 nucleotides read TGTGCCATCGGGCGGGCTCAAGAGACCCAGTACTTC.

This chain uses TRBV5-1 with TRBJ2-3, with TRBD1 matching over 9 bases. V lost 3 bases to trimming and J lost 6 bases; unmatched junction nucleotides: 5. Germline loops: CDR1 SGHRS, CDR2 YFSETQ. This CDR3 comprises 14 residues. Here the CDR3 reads CASSSTGGSDTQYF. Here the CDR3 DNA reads TGCGCCAGCAGCTCTACAGGGGGCTCGGATACGCAGTATTTT.

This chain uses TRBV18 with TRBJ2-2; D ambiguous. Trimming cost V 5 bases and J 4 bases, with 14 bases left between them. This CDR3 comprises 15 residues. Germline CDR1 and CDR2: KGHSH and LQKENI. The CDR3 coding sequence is TGTGCCAGCTCAGAGGTTATATCGGGCACCGGGGAGCTGTTTTTT. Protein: CASSEVISGTGELFF.

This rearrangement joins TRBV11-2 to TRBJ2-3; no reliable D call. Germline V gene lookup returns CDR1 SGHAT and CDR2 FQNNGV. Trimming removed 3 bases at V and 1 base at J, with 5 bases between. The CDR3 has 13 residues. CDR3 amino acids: CASSFQGTDTQYF. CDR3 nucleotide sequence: TGTGCCAGCAGCTTTCAGGGCACAGATACGCAGTATTTT.

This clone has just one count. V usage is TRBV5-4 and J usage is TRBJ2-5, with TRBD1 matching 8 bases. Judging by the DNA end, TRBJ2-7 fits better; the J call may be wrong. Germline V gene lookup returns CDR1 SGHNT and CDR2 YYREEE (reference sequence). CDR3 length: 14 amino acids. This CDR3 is CASSSRTGLDEQYF. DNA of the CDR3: TGTGCCAGCAGCTCCCGGACAGGGTTGGACGAGCAGTACTTC.

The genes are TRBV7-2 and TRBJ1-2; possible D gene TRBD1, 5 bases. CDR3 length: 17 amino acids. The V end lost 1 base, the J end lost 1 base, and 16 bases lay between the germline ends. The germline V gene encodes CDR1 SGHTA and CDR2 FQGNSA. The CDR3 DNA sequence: TGTGCCAGCAGCTTAGACCTGGGGCAGACAATTAACTATGGCTACACCTTC. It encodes CASSLDLGQTINYGYTF.

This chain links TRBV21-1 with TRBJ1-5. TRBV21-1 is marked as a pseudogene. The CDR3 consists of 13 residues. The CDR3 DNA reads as TGTGCCAGCGCAAAGGAGAGAGCTCAGCCCCAGCATTTT. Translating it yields CASAKERAQPQHF.

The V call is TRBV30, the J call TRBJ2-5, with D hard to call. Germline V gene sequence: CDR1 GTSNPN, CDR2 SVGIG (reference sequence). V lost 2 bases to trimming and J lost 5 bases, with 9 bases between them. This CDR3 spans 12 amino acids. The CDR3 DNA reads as TGTGCCTGGAGTCCTGTCGGGGAGACCCAGTACTTC. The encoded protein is CAWSPVGETQYF.

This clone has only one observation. The CDR3 DNA reads as TGCGCCAGCAGCTTGGTTGGGTCGGCTCGGAGCTCCTACAATGAGCAGTTCTTC. The encoded protein is CASSLVGSARSSYNEQFF. The chain is built from TRBV5-1 and TRBJ2-1; D is undetermined. Germline V CDR1 and CDR2: SGHRS, YFSETQ. Deletions cut 0 bases from V and 0 bases from J, with 16 bases between. The CDR3 contains 18 residues.

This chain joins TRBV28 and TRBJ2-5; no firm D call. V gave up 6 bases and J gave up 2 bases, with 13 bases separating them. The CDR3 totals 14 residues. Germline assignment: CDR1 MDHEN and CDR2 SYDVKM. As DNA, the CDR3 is TGTGCCAGCAGCGGCGGTGGCAAACAAGAGACCCAGTACTTC. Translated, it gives CASSGGGKQETQYF.

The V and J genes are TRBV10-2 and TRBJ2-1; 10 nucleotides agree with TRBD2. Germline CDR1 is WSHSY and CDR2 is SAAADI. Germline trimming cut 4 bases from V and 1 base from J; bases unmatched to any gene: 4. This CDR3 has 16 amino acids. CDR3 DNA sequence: TGCGCCAGCAGTGCCCGGACTAGCGGTTCCTACAATGAGCAGTTCTTC. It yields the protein CASSARTSGSYNEQFF.

CDR3 amino acids: CASRLPGLNIQYF. CDR3 nucleotide sequence: TGTGCCAGCAGATTACCAGGGCTAAACATTCAGTACTTC. This rearrangement joins TRBV6-5 to TRBJ2-4; maybe TRBD1 (5 bases). There are 13 residues in the CDR3. V gave up 6 bases and J gave up 6 bases, with 12 bases separating them. Germline V gene sequence: CDR1 MNHEY, CDR2 SVGAGI.

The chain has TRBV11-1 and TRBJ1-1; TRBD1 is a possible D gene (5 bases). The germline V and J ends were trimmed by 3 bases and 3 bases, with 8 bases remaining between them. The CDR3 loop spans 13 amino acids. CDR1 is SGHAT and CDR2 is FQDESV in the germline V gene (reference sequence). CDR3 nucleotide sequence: TGTGCCAGCAGCTTGGGGGGGGACACTGAAGCTTTCTTT. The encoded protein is CASSLGGDTEAFF.

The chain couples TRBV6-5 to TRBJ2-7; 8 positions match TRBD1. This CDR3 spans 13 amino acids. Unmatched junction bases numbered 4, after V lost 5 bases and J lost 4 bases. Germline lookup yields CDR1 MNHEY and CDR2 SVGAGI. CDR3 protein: CASSRTGYYEQYF. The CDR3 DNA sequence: TGTGCCAGCAGTCGGACAGGGTATTACGAGCAGTACTTC.